This T cell receptor (beta chain) appears in the sequencing data of a study of lymphopenia after photon versus proton radiotherapy. Sequenced by immunoSEQ multiplex PCR; TCRdb stores in-frame clones only, minus some. Seen here are 60,000 to 75,000 clones, about nine tenths observed once, and the top ten hold roughly 12%. As regards this clone: Its antigen is still unknown.

Overall study findings and caveats: Relative stability marked proton patients; photon patients lost diversity and naive cells. Post-nadir TCR diversity decline inversely tracked overall survival among those who died. After lymphocyte nadir, photon-treated repertoires showed oligoclonal expansion, especially CD8+ Temra.

This TCR derives from an elderly man with esophageal cancer. The specimen was peripheral blood, collected from a patient treated with proton-based radiotherapy.

For the CDR3, the DNA is TGTGCCAGTAGTAGAGGGGAGGGGAATTCACCCCTCCACTTT. Its protein product is CASSRGEGNSPLHF. The chain is built from TRBV19 and TRBJ1-6, with a tentative D call TRBD1 (5 bases). The germline gives CDR1 LNHDA, CDR2 SQIVND (reference sequence). This CDR3 has 14 residues. Deletions cut 4 bases from V and 7 bases from J, with 11 bases between. The full variable domain, completed using reference TRBV19 and TRBJ1-6, is DGGITQSPKYLFRKEGQNVTLSCEQNLNHDAMYWYRQDPGQGLRLIYYSQIVNDFQKGDIAEGYSVSREKKESFPLTVTSAQKNPTAFYLCASSRGEGNSPLHFGNGTRLTVT.